These T cell receptor beta chains were read from a single sample in a study of blood T cell repertoires in COVID-19. Libraries were prepared by immunoSEQ multiplex PCR; TCRdb keeps only in-frame clonotypes and omits some of them. This sample has about 200,000 clones, with roughly 88% found just once. Sequenced input: peripheral blood. Receptors originate from a middle-aged woman who had recovered from COVID-19. The CDR3 runs from the conserved cysteine through the conserved F or W. Each record gives: V gene, D gene, J gene, clone size, CDR3 protein, CDR3 DNA. D genes are given only for firm matches. Clone size is shown for a subset of rows, as once, few, many or a class of expanded clone.

v_call: TRBV7-9
d_call: TRBD2
j_call: TRBJ2-1
clone_size: -
cdr3_aa: CASSSGTSSYNEQFF
cdr3_nt: TGTGCCAGCAGCTCAGGGACTAGTTCCTACAATGAGCAGTTCTTC

v_call: TRBV29-1
d_call: TRBD1
j_call: TRBJ1-2
clone_size: once
cdr3_aa: CSVVTGGARNYGYTF
cdr3_nt: TGCAGCGTAGTCACAGGGGGCGCCAGAAACTATGGCTACACCTTC

v_call: TRBV2
d_call: -
j_call: TRBJ2-1
clone_size: -
cdr3_aa: CASNLRAGKGYNEQFF
cdr3_nt: TGTGCCAGCAATCTAAGGGCAGGGAAGGGCTACAATGAGCAGTTCTTC

v_call: TRBV10-3
d_call: -
j_call: TRBJ1-5
clone_size: -
cdr3_aa: CAISADTSNQPQHF
cdr3_nt: TGTGCCATCAGCGCGGACACTAGCAATCAGCCCCAGCATTTT

v_call: TRBV7-9
d_call: -
j_call: TRBJ1-2
clone_size: -
cdr3_aa: CASSPIDSNYGYTF
cdr3_nt: TGTGCCAGCAGCCCGATAGACAGCAACTATGGCTACACCTTC

v_call: TRBV18
d_call: TRBD1
j_call: TRBJ2-1
clone_size: -
cdr3_aa: CASSPISGTGSRNEQFF
cdr3_nt: TGTGCCAGCTCACCCATTTCCGGGACAGGTTCTCGCAATGAGCAGTTCTTC

v_call: TRBV29-1
d_call: TRBD1
j_call: TRBJ2-2
clone_size: -
cdr3_aa: CGSATTGGFTGELFF
cdr3_nt: TGCGGATCCGCCACGACAGGGGGATTCACCGGGGAGCTGTTTTTT

v_call: TRBV7-3
d_call: TRBD2
j_call: TRBJ2-7
clone_size: -
cdr3_aa: CASSSAGTTGEQYF
cdr3_nt: TGTGCCAGCAGCTCGGCCGGGACTACTGGGGAGCAGTACTTC

v_call: TRBV5-1
d_call: -
j_call: TRBJ1-2
clone_size: few
cdr3_aa: CASSWDIEPNYGYTF
cdr3_nt: TGCGCCAGCAGCTGGGACATCGAACCTAACTATGGCTACACCTTC

v_call: TRBV30
d_call: TRBD1
j_call: TRBJ1-5
clone_size: -
cdr3_aa: CAWNRGLDQPQHF
cdr3_nt: TGTGCCTGGAACAGGGGATTGGATCAGCCCCAGCATTTT

v_call: TRBV30
d_call: -
j_call: TRBJ2-7
clone_size: -
cdr3_aa: CAWSLGGNEQYF
cdr3_nt: TGTGCCTGGAGTCTGGGGGGAAACGAGCAGTACTTC

v_call: TRBV27
d_call: TRBD2
j_call: TRBJ2-1
clone_size: -
cdr3_aa: CASSPGGLAGGSRVGEQFF
cdr3_nt: TGTGCCAGCAGTCCCGGCGGACTAGCGGGAGGGTCCAGGGTGGGTGAGCAGTTCTTC

v_call: TRBV28
d_call: -
j_call: TRBJ2-3
clone_size: -
cdr3_aa: CASRGGDRWKADTQYF
cdr3_nt: TGTGCCAGCAGAGGGGGGGACAGGTGGAAGGCAGATACGCAGTATTTT

v_call: TRBV5-6
d_call: TRBD1
j_call: TRBJ1-6
clone_size: -
cdr3_aa: CASSLTGVSPLHF
cdr3_nt: TGTGCCAGCAGCTTAACAGGGGTATCACCCCTCCACTTT

v_call: TRBV3-1/TRBV3-2
d_call: -
j_call: TRBJ2-3
clone_size: -
cdr3_aa: CASSSMQLATDTQYF
cdr3_nt: TGTGCCAGCAGCAGTATGCAACTAGCTACAGATACGCAGTATTTT

v_call: TRBV30
d_call: -
j_call: TRBJ1-1
clone_size: -
cdr3_aa: CAWSVASGNTEAFF
cdr3_nt: TGTGCCTGGAGTGTAGCTTCCGGGAACACTGAAGCTTTCTTT

v_call: TRBV10-1
d_call: -
j_call: TRBJ2-4
clone_size: -
cdr3_aa: CASNGGVAKNIQYF
cdr3_nt: TGCGCCAGCAACGGCGGAGTAGCCAAAAACATTCAGTACTTC

v_call: TRBV5-1
d_call: -
j_call: TRBJ2-1
clone_size: -
cdr3_aa: CASSLQDSSEQFF
cdr3_nt: TGCGCCAGCAGCCTGCAGGACAGCAGTGAGCAGTTCTTC

v_call: TRBV4-1
d_call: -
j_call: TRBJ2-3
clone_size: -
cdr3_aa: CASSQEGQSLGTDTQYF
cdr3_nt: TGCGCCAGCAGCCAGGAGGGCCAGAGTCTAGGAACAGATACGCAGTATTTT

v_call: TRBV18
d_call: -
j_call: TRBJ2-2
clone_size: -
cdr3_aa: CASSLYTGELFF
cdr3_nt: TGTGCCAGCTCACTATACACCGGGGAGCTGTTTTTT

v_call: TRBV19
d_call: -
j_call: TRBJ2-7
clone_size: -
cdr3_aa: CASSSSGYEQYF
cdr3_nt: TGTGCCAGTAGTTCGTCGGGGTACGAGCAGTACTTC

v_call: TRBV10-2
d_call: TRBD1
j_call: TRBJ2-1
clone_size: -
cdr3_aa: CASSPTGIHNEQFF
cdr3_nt: TGCGCCAGCAGTCCGACAGGGATTCACAATGAGCAGTTCTTC

v_call: TRBV7-2
d_call: -
j_call: TRBJ2-7
clone_size: -
cdr3_aa: CASSPAGPGVIHEQYF
cdr3_nt: TGTGCCAGCAGCCCAGCCGGGCCAGGGGTGATCCACGAGCAGTACTTC

v_call: TRBV3-1/TRBV3-2
d_call: -
j_call: TRBJ2-1
clone_size: -
cdr3_aa: CASSQPGQYEQFF
cdr3_nt: TGTGCCAGCAGCCAACCCGGACAGTATGAGCAGTTCTTC

v_call: TRBV19
d_call: -
j_call: TRBJ1-2
clone_size: -
cdr3_aa: CASSIGWGSDYGYTF
cdr3_nt: TGTGCCAGTAGTATAGGTTGGGGTAGCGACTATGGCTACACCTTC

v_call: TRBV6-1
d_call: -
j_call: TRBJ2-7
clone_size: -
cdr3_aa: CASSDDKTLEQYF
cdr3_nt: TGTGCCAGCAGTGACGACAAGACCCTCGAGCAGTACTTC

v_call: TRBV2
d_call: TRBD1
j_call: TRBJ2-5
clone_size: -
cdr3_aa: CASNLGTDQETQYF
cdr3_nt: TGTGCCAGCAACCTCGGGACAGACCAAGAGACCCAGTACTTC

v_call: TRBV27
d_call: -
j_call: TRBJ2-1
clone_size: -
cdr3_aa: CASKLSGASYNEQFF
cdr3_nt: TGTGCCAGCAAATTATCGGGGGCCTCCTACAATGAGCAGTTCTTC

v_call: TRBV7-6
d_call: -
j_call: TRBJ1-2
clone_size: -
cdr3_aa: CASSQASGILNYGYTF
cdr3_nt: TGTGCCAGCTCTCAAGCGTCGGGGATCCTCAACTATGGCTACACCTTC

v_call: TRBV6-5
d_call: TRBD1
j_call: TRBJ2-3
clone_size: -
cdr3_aa: CASSRTGRDTDTQYF
cdr3_nt: TGTGCCAGCAGTCGGACAGGGAGAGACACAGATACGCAGTATTTT

v_call: TRBV7-2
d_call: -
j_call: TRBJ2-7
clone_size: few
cdr3_aa: CASSLGQGLSYEQYF
cdr3_nt: TGTGCCAGCAGCTTGGGGCAGGGGCTCTCCTACGAGCAGTACTTC

v_call: TRBV2
d_call: -
j_call: TRBJ1-1
clone_size: -
cdr3_aa: CASRATGTEAFF
cdr3_nt: TGTGCCAGCAGGGCAACAGGCACTGAAGCTTTCTTT

v_call: TRBV2
d_call: -
j_call: TRBJ2-2
clone_size: -
cdr3_aa: CASSQNTGELFF
cdr3_nt: TGTGCCAGCAGTCAGAACACCGGGGAGCTGTTTTTT

v_call: TRBV19
d_call: -
j_call: TRBJ1-6
clone_size: -
cdr3_aa: CASSIADKTPLHF
cdr3_nt: TGTGCCAGTAGTATAGCCGACAAAACCCCCCTCCACTTT

v_call: TRBV2
d_call: -
j_call: TRBJ1-5
clone_size: few
cdr3_aa: CASTGRNSNQPQHF
cdr3_nt: TGTGCCAGCACGGGAAGGAATAGCAATCAGCCCCAGCATTTT

v_call: TRBV28
d_call: TRBD1
j_call: TRBJ2-1
clone_size: -
cdr3_aa: CASSLRGLSYNEQFF
cdr3_nt: TGTGCCAGCAGTCTCAGGGGGCTGTCCTACAATGAGCAGTTCTTC

v_call: TRBV28
d_call: TRBD1
j_call: TRBJ1-5
clone_size: -
cdr3_aa: CASTYTYGQDNQPQHF
cdr3_nt: TGTGCCAGCACCTATACTTACGGACAGGACAATCAGCCCCAGCATTTT

v_call: TRBV24-1
d_call: TRBD1
j_call: TRBJ1-4
clone_size: -
cdr3_aa: CATSDRGQDATNEKLFF
cdr3_nt: TGTGCCACCAGTGACCGAGGACAGGATGCAACTAATGAAAAACTGTTTTTT

v_call: TRBV5-1
d_call: TRBD1
j_call: TRBJ1-2
clone_size: -
cdr3_aa: CASSLVPGTGYGYTF
cdr3_nt: TGCGCCAGCAGCTTGGTCCCTGGGACAGGGTATGGCTACACCTTC

v_call: TRBV7-3
d_call: -
j_call: TRBJ2-1
clone_size: -
cdr3_aa: CASSSYQPGNEQFF
cdr3_nt: TGTGCCAGCAGCTCGTATCAACCGGGCAATGAGCAGTTCTTC

v_call: TRBV28
d_call: TRBD1
j_call: TRBJ1-2
clone_size: -
cdr3_aa: CASKTGQGNYGYTF
cdr3_nt: TGTGCCAGTAAAACGGGACAGGGGAACTATGGCTACACCTTC

v_call: TRBV19
d_call: TRBD1
j_call: TRBJ1-5
clone_size: -
cdr3_aa: CASKLDRGPQPQHF
cdr3_nt: TGTGCCAGTAAATTGGACAGGGGGCCTCAGCCCCAGCATTTT

v_call: TRBV18
d_call: TRBD2
j_call: TRBJ2-7
clone_size: few
cdr3_aa: CASSPRLAGGRPYEQYF
cdr3_nt: TGTGCCAGCTCACCCCGACTAGCGGGAGGACGACCCTACGAGCAGTACTTC

v_call: TRBV18
d_call: -
j_call: TRBJ2-2
clone_size: -
cdr3_aa: CASSPRSSGELFF
cdr3_nt: TGTGCCAGCTCACCACGGAGCTCCGGGGAGCTGTTTTTT

v_call: TRBV7-9
d_call: -
j_call: TRBJ1-3
clone_size: -
cdr3_aa: CASRRAGGSGNTIYF
cdr3_nt: TGTGCCAGCAGGAGGGCAGGAGGCTCTGGAAACACCATATATTTT

v_call: TRBV15
d_call: -
j_call: TRBJ2-1
clone_size: -
cdr3_aa: CATSRMQGGRDEQFF
cdr3_nt: TGTGCCACCAGCAGAATGCAGGGCGGAAGGGATGAGCAGTTCTTC

v_call: TRBV19
d_call: -
j_call: TRBJ2-5
clone_size: -
cdr3_aa: CASSPRTTQETQYF
cdr3_nt: TGTGCCAGTAGTCCCCGGACTACCCAAGAGACCCAGTACTTC

v_call: TRBV27
d_call: -
j_call: TRBJ2-1
clone_size: -
cdr3_aa: CASSQRPYNEQFF
cdr3_nt: TGTGCCAGCAGCCAGAGGCCCTACAATGAGCAGTTCTTC

v_call: TRBV7-9
d_call: -
j_call: TRBJ2-5
clone_size: -
cdr3_aa: CASTHTGTRETQYF
cdr3_nt: TGTGCCAGCACCCACACCGGGACACGAGAGACCCAGTACTTC

v_call: TRBV23-1
d_call: TRBD1
j_call: TRBJ1-6
clone_size: -
cdr3_aa: CASSQSHRDRSSYNSPLHF
cdr3_nt: TGCGCCAGCAGTCAATCGCACCGGGACAGAAGCTCCTATAATTCACCCCTCCACTTT

v_call: TRBV30
d_call: -
j_call: TRBJ1-6
clone_size: once
cdr3_aa: CAWGLSFEAPLHF
cdr3_nt: TGTGCCTGGGGCCTATCCTTCGAGGCACCCCTCCACTTT